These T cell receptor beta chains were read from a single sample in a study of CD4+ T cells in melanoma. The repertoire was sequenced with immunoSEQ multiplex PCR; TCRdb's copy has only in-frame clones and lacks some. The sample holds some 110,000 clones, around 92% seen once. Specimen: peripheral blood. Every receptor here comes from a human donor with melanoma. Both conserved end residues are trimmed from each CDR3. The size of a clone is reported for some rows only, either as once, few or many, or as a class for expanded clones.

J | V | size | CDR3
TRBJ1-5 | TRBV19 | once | ASSMMGRVGNQPQH
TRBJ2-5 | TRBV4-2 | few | ASSQGGGGETQY
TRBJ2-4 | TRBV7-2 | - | ASSRWQTTGRAKNIQY
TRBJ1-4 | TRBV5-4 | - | ASSLGGWGNEKLF
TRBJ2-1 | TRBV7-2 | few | ASSPGGTGYNEQF
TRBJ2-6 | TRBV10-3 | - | AIASSGANVLT
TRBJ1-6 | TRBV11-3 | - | ASTGQVNSPLH
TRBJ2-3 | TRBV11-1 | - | ASNRVAGGADTQY
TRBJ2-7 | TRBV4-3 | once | ASSQAGTGPYEQY
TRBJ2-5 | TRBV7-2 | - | ASSLHGGQETQY
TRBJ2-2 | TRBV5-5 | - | ASSPDQGNGELF
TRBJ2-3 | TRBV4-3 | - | ASSLEDYPDTQY
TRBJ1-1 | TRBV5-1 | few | ASSLAATGRGYTEAF
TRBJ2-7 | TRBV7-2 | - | ASSLGGGAGYEQY
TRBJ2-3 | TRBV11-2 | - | ASRGGQRSLSYLDTQY
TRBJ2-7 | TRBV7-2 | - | ASSLDRASYEQY
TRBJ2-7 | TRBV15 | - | ATSLSRGTDQY
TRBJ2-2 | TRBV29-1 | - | SVTRTAGELF
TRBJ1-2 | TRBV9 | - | ASSVVSDSGPT
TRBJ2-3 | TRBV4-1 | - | ASSQAPGGPDTQY
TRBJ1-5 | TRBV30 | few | AWSVRRGDQPQH
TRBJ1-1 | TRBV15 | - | ATSRDRGNTEAF
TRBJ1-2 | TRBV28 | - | ASSLGRSYNYGYT
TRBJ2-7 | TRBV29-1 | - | SVIGTGGYEQY
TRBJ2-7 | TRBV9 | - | ASSVGGGSPRREQY
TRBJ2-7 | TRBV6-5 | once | ASSYIQGRHEQY
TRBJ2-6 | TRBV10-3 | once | AISESINSGANVLT
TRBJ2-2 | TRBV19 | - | ASSFQGTTGELF
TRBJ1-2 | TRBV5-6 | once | ASSPVQSPYSYGYT
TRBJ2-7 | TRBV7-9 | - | ASSFPGQSRYEQY
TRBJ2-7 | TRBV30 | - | AWSVLGGIDEQY
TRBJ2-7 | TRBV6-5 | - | ASVTGQGSYEQY